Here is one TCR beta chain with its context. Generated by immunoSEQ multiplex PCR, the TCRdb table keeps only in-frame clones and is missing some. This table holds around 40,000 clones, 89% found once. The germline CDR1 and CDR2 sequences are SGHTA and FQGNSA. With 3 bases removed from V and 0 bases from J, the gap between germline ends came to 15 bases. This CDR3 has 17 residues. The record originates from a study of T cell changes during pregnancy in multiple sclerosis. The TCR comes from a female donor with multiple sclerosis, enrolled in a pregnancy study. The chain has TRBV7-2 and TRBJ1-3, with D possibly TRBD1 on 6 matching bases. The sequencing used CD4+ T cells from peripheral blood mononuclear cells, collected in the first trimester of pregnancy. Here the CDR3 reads CASSLTGPSSSGNTIYF. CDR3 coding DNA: TGTGCCAGCAGCTTGACAGGACCGTCTTCCTCTGGAAACACCATATATTTT.